Below, 25 T cell receptor beta chains from the same sample are listed, as sequenced in a study of beta chain features in type 1 diabetes (dated by TCRdb to between 2018 and 2020). The research as a whole found: A moderate but significant shortening of TCRB CDR3 length was observed in type 1 diabetes patients in all four CD4+ subsets.

Their antigens are not known. Library construction relied on the immunoSEQ multiplex PCR assay. The entire isolated RNA was reverse transcribed using the High Capacity cDNA Reverse Transcription Kit, and thus expressed TCRB transcripts were sequenced. TCRdb obtained this table from immuneACCESS and retained in-frame rearrangements with V and J assigned. These tables miss some clones; where compared with another copy, unresolved V genes account for less than half of the shortfall, and the remainder is unexplained. The sample table contains around 690,000 clones; only one count was recorded for roughly 12% of them. Jointly, the top ten make up approximately 0.11% of the sample. Sequences were obtained from naive CD4+ T cells from blood. The cell subset or site label on this specimen signifies: true naive CD4+ T cells. All receptors come from a man in his thirties or forties with type 1 diabetes.

The chain combines TRBV4-3 with TRBJ2-5; 7 bases align to TRBD2. Trimming cost V 4 bases and J 5 bases; bases outside gene matches: 10. Per the germline V gene, CDR1 is LGHNA and CDR2 is YSLEER. There are 15 residues in the CDR3. The CDR3 region is CASSLQLAAGETQYF. The CDR3 DNA reads TGCGCCAGCAGCCTCCAGCTAGCGGCCGGCGAGACCCAGTACTTC.

The V gene is TRBV19, the J gene TRBJ1-2; D perhaps matches TRBD1 (5 bases). This CDR3 has 14 amino acids. The germline gives CDR1 LNHDA, CDR2 SQIVND (reference sequence). Between the trimmed V and J ends, which lost 1 base and 2 bases, there was a span of 8 bases. The CDR3, as DNA: TGTGCCAGTAGTATAGGGGGGGACAACTATGGCTACACCTTC. Amino acids: CASSIGGDNYGYTF.

This clone was observed a handful of times. This chain connects TRBV6-5 to TRBJ1-2; 7 bases are a match to TRBD1. After removal of 5 bases from V and 4 bases from J, the junction contained 10 bases not matched to a gene. Germline V CDR1 and CDR2: MNHEY, SVGAGI. The CDR3 totals 15 residues. The CDR3: CASSRGQEEVYGYTF. In DNA, the CDR3 is TGTGCCAGCAGTCGCGGACAGGAAGAGGTCTATGGCTACACCTTC.

This clone has more than one count but fewer than ten. The chain joins TRBV5-4 to TRBJ1-1; possibly TRBD1 for D (5 bases). V lost 5 bases, J lost 6 bases, and 20 bases lay in between. Per the germline V gene, CDR1 is SGHNT and CDR2 is YYREEE (reference sequence). The CDR3 spans 15 residues. The CDR3: CASRGPGRWSPEAFF. The CDR3 coding sequence is TGTGCCAGCAGGGGACCCGGGCGGTGGAGCCCTGAAGCTTTCTTT.

On this clone itself: Other DNA sequences from this sample encode an identical CDR3 as well. V is TRBV9 and J is TRBJ2-5, with D possibly TRBD1 on 5 matching bases. The V end was cut by 1 base, the J end by 2 bases, with 6 bases between. Per germline, CDR1 SGDLS and CDR2 YYNGEE. The CDR3 covers 13 residues. CDR3 bases: TGTGCCAGCAGCGTACAGGGTCAAGAGACCCAGTACTTC. It codes for CASSVQGQETQYF.

This clone showed up just a few times. CDR3 region: CASSYLAGSSEQYF. DNA of the CDR3: TGTGCCAGCAGTTACCTTGCGGGGAGCAGCGAGCAGTACTTC. This chain joins TRBV6-5 and TRBJ2-7; D may be TRBD2 (6 bases). CDR3 length equals 14 residues. Trimming removed 2 bases at V and 6 bases at J, with 14 bases between. Germline CDR1 reads MNHEY; CDR2 reads SVGAGI.

The table lists this clone with a few counts. CDR3 DNA: TGCGCCAGCAGCTTGGCCAGGGGAGAGACCCAGTACTTC. It specifies CASSLARGETQYF. The rearrangement uses TRBV5-1 and TRBJ2-5, with a weak D call TRBD1 (6 bases). The CDR3 is made up of 13 amino acids. Per the germline V gene, CDR1 is SGHRS and CDR2 is YFSETQ. V lost 0 bases, J lost 4 bases, and 7 bases lay in between.

The rearrangement joins TRBV11-2 to TRBJ2-5; D possibly corresponds to TRBD2 (6 bases). The germline V and J ends were trimmed by 3 bases and 6 bases, with 23 bases remaining between them. Germline-derived CDR1 and CDR2 are SGHAT and FQNNGV. The CDR3 has 17 residues. CDR3 in amino acids: CASSFRGEPGLHQTQYF. CDR3 coding DNA: TGTGCCAGCAGCTTCCGTGGGGAACCGGGACTCCACCAGACCCAGTACTTC.

V and J are TRBV29-1 and TRBJ2-1, with D perhaps given as TRBD1 or TRBD2 (5 bases each). The CDR3 loop spans 13 amino acids. The V end was cut by 6 bases, the J end by 5 bases, with 14 bases between. The germline gives CDR1 SQVTM, CDR2 ANQGSEA. The CDR3 DNA reads as TGCAGCGTCGGGGCCGAATTAGACAATGAGCAGTTCTTC. Amino acid sequence: CSVGAELDNEQFF.

This clone was counted only a few times. CDR3 residues: CASSLEGFHTQYF. The CDR3 DNA is TGTGCCAGCAGCTTAGAGGGTTTTCATACGCAGTATTTT. V is TRBV11-3 and J is TRBJ2-3; D uncertain. V lost 0 bases, J lost 7 bases, and 8 bases lay in between. The CDR3 totals 13 residues. The germline CDR1 and CDR2 sequences are SGHNT and YENEEA.

This chain joins TRBV27 and TRBJ2-6; D ambiguous. The V end lost 1 base, the J end lost 0 bases, and 10 bases lay between the germline ends. Germline lookup yields CDR1 MNHEY and CDR2 SMNVEV (reference sequence). The CDR3 consists of 17 residues. The CDR3 nucleotides read TGTGCCAGCAGTTTATGGGTCGGCGGCTCTGGGGCCAACGTCCTGACTTTC. Translation gives CASSLWVGGSGANVLTF.

The chain couples TRBV18 to TRBJ2-1; TRBD2 matches 13 bases. The CDR3 length is 17 residues. The germline CDR1 and CDR2 sequences are KGHSH and LQKENI. Losses at the gene ends were 0 bases for V and 4 bases for J; bases not matched to a gene: 3. DNA of the CDR3: TGTGCCAGCTCACCACCAAGACTAGCGGGGGGATACAATGAGCAGTTCTTC. Its translation: CASSPPRLAGGYNEQFF.

The chain carries TRBV6-5 and TRBJ2-5; the match to TRBD2 covers 7 bases. Germline V gene data show CDR1 as MNHEY and CDR2 as SVGAGI. With V trimmed by 5 bases and J by 7 bases, 1 base remained unmatched. The CDR3 loop spans 11 amino acids. The CDR3 here is CASSPGGTQYF. DNA for the CDR3: TGTGCCAGCAGTCCGGGGGGGACCCAGTACTTC.

A few counts support this clone. The CDR3, as DNA: TGTGCCAGCAGCCCCCCCACGCAGTATTTT. Its translation: CASSPPTQYF. This sequence joins TRBV13 and TRBJ2-3; D is undetermined. V shed 5 bases and J shed 9 bases, with 6 bases lying between them. CDR3 length: 10 amino acids. Looked up from germline, CDR1 is PRHDT and CDR2 is FYEKMQ (reference sequence).

This clone was picked up a small number of times. The sample has other DNA sequences that encode this CDR3 too. This chain's CDR3 is CASSLQGAETQYF. The CDR3 DNA sequence: TGCGCCAGCAGCTTACAGGGGGCAGAGACCCAGTACTTC. This chain uses TRBV5-1 with TRBJ2-5; 9 bases agree with TRBD1. V lost 2 bases and J lost 4; bases outside the gene matches: 0. This CDR3 is built from 13 residues. CDR1 and CDR2 from the germline V gene are SGHRS and YFSETQ. The full variable domain, completed using reference TRBV5-1 and TRBJ2-5, is KAGVTQTPRYLIKTRGQQVTLSCSPISGHRSVSWYQQTPGQGLQFLFEYFSETQRNKGNFPGRFSGRQFSNSRSEMNVSTLELGDSALYLCASSLQGAETQYFGPGTRLLVL.

The chain couples TRBV5-1 to TRBJ2-3, with 7 positions matching TRBD1. Germline trimming cut 4 bases from V and 1 base from J; bases unmatched to any gene: 6. The CDR3 runs to 15 residues. Germline assignment: CDR1 SGHRS and CDR2 YFSETQ. In nucleotides, the CDR3 is TGCGCCAGCAGCGAAGGGACAGACGGCACAGATACGCAGTATTTT. It is translated as CASSEGTDGTDTQYF.

The sample holds a few counts of this clone. V and J are TRBV5-6 and TRBJ1-6; 9 positions match TRBD1. The CDR3 loop spans 14 amino acids. The germline V gene has CDR1 SGHDT and CDR2 YYEEEE. Trimming cost V 4 bases and J 9 bases; bases outside gene matches: 5. This CDR3 is CASSMGQGVSPLHF. The CDR3 DNA sequence: TGTGCCAGCAGCATGGGACAGGGCGTTTCACCCCTCCACTTT.

In this sample, this clone turned up a few times. The V and J genes are TRBV4-2 and TRBJ2-7; TRBD2 is a possible D gene (5 bases). Per germline, CDR1 LGHNA and CDR2 YNFKEQ. The CDR3 consists of 15 residues. Trimming pared 3 bases from V and 4 bases from J, leaving 16 bases between. The CDR3 region is CASSHPEGSSYEQYF. CDR3 coding DNA: TGTGCCAGCAGCCACCCGGAAGGGAGTTCGTACGAGCAGTACTTC.

The chain recombines TRBV9 with TRBJ2-7; D is unclear. The germline V gene encodes CDR1 SGDLS and CDR2 YYNGEE. V lost 0 bases to trimming and J lost 2 bases, with 9 bases between them. The CDR3 length is 14 residues. CDR3 in amino acids: CASSVETVPYEQYF. In DNA, the CDR3 is TGTGCCAGCAGCGTAGAAACGGTCCCCTACGAGCAGTACTTC.

The rearrangement links TRBV29-1 to TRBJ2-5, with 8 bases identical to TRBD1. Germline values: CDR1 SQVTM, CDR2 ANQGSEA. Trimming at V came to 6 bases and at J to 5 bases, leaving 5 bases not matched to a gene. This CDR3 spans 12 amino acids. The CDR3 bases are TGCAGCGTGCCACGGACAGGGGAGACCCAGTACTTC. It encodes CSVPRTGETQYF.

V usage is TRBV10-3 and J usage is TRBJ1-2; 9 nucleotides match TRBD1. Germline V gives CDR1 ENHRY, CDR2 SYGVKD. J gave up 0 bases and V 4 bases, and 9 bases lay outside the gene matches. This CDR3 contains 17 residues. The CDR3 loop is CAISAGTGILANYGYTF. The CDR3 DNA reads TGTGCCATCAGTGCGGGGACAGGGATCCTAGCTAACTATGGCTACACCTTC.

This clone turned up a few times. V gene TRBV28 combines with J gene TRBJ1-6; weak D call: TRBD1 (6 bases). Germline V gene sequence: CDR1 MDHEN, CDR2 SYDVKM. The V and J ends lost 7 bases and 9 bases respectively, with 13 bases between them. CDR3 length: 13 amino acids. The CDR3 coding sequence is TGTGCCAGCATCACAGGGTTTGTTTCACCCCTCCACTTT. It encodes CASITGFVSPLHF.

This clone was seen a few times. The chain uses TRBV19 and TRBJ2-1; 7 bases match TRBD1. This CDR3 comprises 14 residues. V lost 10 bases and J lost 10; bases outside the gene matches: 16. Germline lookup yields CDR1 LNHDA and CDR2 SQIVND (reference sequence). CDR3 in DNA: TGTGCCACCAGGGACAGTTTGGGGAAAGGGGAGCAGTTCTTC. This translates into CATRDSLGKGEQFF.

This chain joins TRBV19 and TRBJ2-3, with TRBD2 matching over 11 bases. V was clipped by 5 bases and J by 2 bases; unmatched bases: 6. Germline V gene lookup returns CDR1 LNHDA and CDR2 SQIVND (reference sequence). The CDR3 has 16 residues. CDR3 DNA sequence: TGTGCCAGTAGTCGCCGACTAGCGGGGCCCACAGATACGCAGTATTTT. It encodes CASSRRLAGPTDTQYF.

The chain is built from TRBV29-1 and TRBJ2-5; D gene unclear. The tail of the sequence fits TRBJ2-7 better, so the J call may be wrong. The CDR3 consists of 13 residues. The germline V gene has CDR1 SQVTM and CDR2 ANQGSEA. DNA for the CDR3: TGCAGCGCTTCCACGACCCCAACCTACGAGCAGTACTTC. Protein: CSASTTPTYEQYF.